The present entry profiles one T cell receptor (beta chain) with its context. Its specificity is unknown. The assay was immunoSEQ multiplex PCR, and TCRdb's table has in-frame clones only and misses some. The table includes roughly 2.5 million clones, 85% to 95% detected once. The germline V gene encodes CDR1 ENHRY and CDR2 SYGVKD. V was clipped by 6 bases and J by 0 bases, with 12 bases between them. The CDR3 extends over 15 amino acids. The record originates from a study of shared clonotypes between healthy human individuals. Notes on the study in general: Sharing of clonotypes among donors was expected to vary with sequencing depth.

The sample was naive CD4+ T cells sorted from blood. Stated subset: CD45RA+ positively selected. This sequence originates from a man aged 18-30 years in good health. The chain uses TRBV10-3 and TRBJ1-3; D is possibly TRBD1 (6 bases). This chain's CDR3 is CAIRDGQSSGNTIYF. CDR3 bases: TGTGCCATCAGGGACGGACAGAGCTCTGGAAACACCATATATTTT.